Sequencing of this T cell receptor (beta chain) was carried out in a study of regulatory T cells in long-lasting Graves disease. This clonotype was seen a handful of times. Its cognate antigen is unknown. Study-level results: Exclusively peripheral blood, rather than thyroid tissue, was studied. Preferential use of TRBV28, TRBJ1-2 and TRBJ2-5 was seen in persistent disease.

The CDR3 contains 14 residues. Per the germline V gene, CDR1 is SGHRS and CDR2 is YFSETQ. Between the trimmed V and J ends, which lost 0 bases and 0 bases, there was a span of 6 bases. With iRepertoire HTBI primers and Arm-PCR of CDR3 regions, TCR beta libraries were built. TCRdb passed the multiplex PCR reads through MiXCR, listing each CDR3 protein once. Among about 310,000 distinct CDR3 sequences listed, approximately 20% were seen once. The time point here: newly diagnosed GD, antithyroid drugs for less than 3 months. With RNA extracted from PBMCs as input, the TCR library was made. All patients originated from an endocrinology department located in Xi'an, China.

This chain uses TRBV5-1 with TRBJ1-1; D is possibly TRBD1 (5 bases). Material: peripheral blood mononuclear cells (PBMCs), obtained at new diagnosis, from a patient treated with antithyroid drugs. The clonotype comes from a female donor with Graves disease. The chain's CDR3 is CASSLEGMNTEAFF. CDR3 in DNA: TGCGCCAGCAGCTTGGAGGGGATGAACACTGAAGCTTTCTTT.